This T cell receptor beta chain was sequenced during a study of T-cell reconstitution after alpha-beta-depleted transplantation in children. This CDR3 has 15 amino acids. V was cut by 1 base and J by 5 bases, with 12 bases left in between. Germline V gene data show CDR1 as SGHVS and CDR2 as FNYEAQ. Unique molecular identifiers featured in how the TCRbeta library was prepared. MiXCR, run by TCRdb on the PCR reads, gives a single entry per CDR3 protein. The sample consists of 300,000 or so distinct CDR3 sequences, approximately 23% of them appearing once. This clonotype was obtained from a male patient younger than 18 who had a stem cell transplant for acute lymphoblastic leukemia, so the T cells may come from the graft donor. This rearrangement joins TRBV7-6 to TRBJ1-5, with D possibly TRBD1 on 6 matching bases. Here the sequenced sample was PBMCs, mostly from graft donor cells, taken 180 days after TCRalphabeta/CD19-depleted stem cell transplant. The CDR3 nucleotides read TGTGCCAGCAGCTTAGAAGGGGGGGGCTATCAGCCCCAGCATTTT. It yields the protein CASSLEGGGYQPQHF.